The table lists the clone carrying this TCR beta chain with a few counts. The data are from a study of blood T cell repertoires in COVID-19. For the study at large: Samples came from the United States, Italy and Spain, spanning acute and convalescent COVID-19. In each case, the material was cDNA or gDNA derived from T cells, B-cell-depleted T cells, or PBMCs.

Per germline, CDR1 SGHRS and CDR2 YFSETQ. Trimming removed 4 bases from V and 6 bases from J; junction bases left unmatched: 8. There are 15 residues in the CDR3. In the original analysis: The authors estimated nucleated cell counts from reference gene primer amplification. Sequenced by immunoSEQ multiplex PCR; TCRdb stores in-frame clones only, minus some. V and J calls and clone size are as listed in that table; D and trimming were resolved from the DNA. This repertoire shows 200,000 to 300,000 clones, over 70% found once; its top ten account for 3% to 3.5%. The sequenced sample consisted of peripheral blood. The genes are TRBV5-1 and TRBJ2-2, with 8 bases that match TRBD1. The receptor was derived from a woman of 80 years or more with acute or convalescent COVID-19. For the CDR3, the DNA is TGCGCCAGCAGCCAAGGACAGGGAGCATCCGGGGAGCTGTTTTTT. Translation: CASSQGQGASGELFF.